Shown below are 10 T cell receptor beta chains from a single sample sequenced in a study of T cells in Graves' hyperthyroidism and ophthalmopathy. Amplified TCR beta CDR3 regions derived from RNA transcripts. First-round RT-PCR targeting the TCR CDR3 was performed with the HTBI primer set. MiXCR, run by TCRdb on the multiplex PCR reads, gives a single entry per CDR3 protein. Of about 160,000 distinct CDR3 sequences listed, approximately 9% are singletons. Sample: blood. The receptors stem from a woman under 30 with Graves' hyperthyroidism that later progressed to Graves' ophthalmopathy.

This clonotype was seen many times. The genes are TRBV6-1 and TRBJ1-5; D remains unclear. This CDR3 region has 15 residues. Trimming took off 11 bases at V and 2 bases at J, with 19 bases between the two ends. Germline CDR1 and CDR2: MNHNS and SASEGT. CDR3 DNA: TGTGCCGCGAACGGGGTGGCAGATCGCAATCAGCCCCAGCATTTT. This gives the protein CAANGVADRNQPQHF.

In its sample, this clonotype was seen many times. This chain joins TRBV28 and TRBJ1-2; the match to TRBD1 covers 7 bases. The CDR3 runs 13 residues. V shed 7 bases, J shed 4 bases, and the junction held 6 bases outside the gene matches. In germline, CDR1 is MDHEN, CDR2 SYDVKM. The CDR3 region is CASTAGTVYGYTF. In DNA form, the CDR3 reads TGTGCCAGCACCGCCGGGACAGTCTATGGCTACACCTTC.

This clonotype was observed a few times. A much larger clonotype is one base distant, so this may be a read error. The gene calls are TRBV3-1 and TRBJ2-7; 8 bases agree with TRBD2. Germline CDR1 and CDR2: LGHDT and YNNKEL (reference sequence). CDR3 length: 14 amino acids. CDR3 residues: CASSPRGGSCEQYF. CDR3 in DNA: TGTGCCAGCAGCCCTCGGGGGGGCTCCTGCGAGCAGTACTTC.

This clonotype showed up just a few times. The chain combines TRBV4-2 with TRBJ2-2; 12 bases map to TRBD2. V lost 2 bases to trimming and J lost 6 bases; unmatched junction nucleotides: 4. There are 16 residues in the CDR3. Germline values: CDR1 LGHNA, CDR2 YNFKEQ. In DNA form, the CDR3 reads TGTGCCAGCAGCCAATCTAGCGGGAGGGCCGCCGGGGAGCTGTTTTTT. As protein: CASSQSSGRAAGELFF.

This clonotype was found a few times. Relative to the germline gene, one junction end is altered; a read error may explain this. V gene TRBV10-3 combines with J gene TRBJ1-1; TRBD1 matches at 9 bases. Germline V gene sequence: CDR1 ENHRY, CDR2 SYGVKD. There are 17 residues in the CDR3. As DNA, the CDR3 is TGTGCCACCAGTGAGCGCGGACAGGGGAAATCGAACACTGAAGCTTTCTTT. It yields the protein CATSERGQGKSNTEAFF.

This chain links TRBV30 with TRBJ1-4, with TRBD1 matching 8 bases. This CDR3 has 14 residues. Germline-derived CDR1 and CDR2 are GTSNPN and SVGIG (reference sequence). Germline trimming cut 3 bases from V and 6 bases from J; bases unmatched to any gene: 6. CDR3: CAWSWTGKDEKLFF. Here the CDR3 DNA reads TGTGCCTGGAGCTGGACAGGGAAAGATGAAAAACTGTTTTTT.

This clonotype was detected ten times or more. The V and J genes are TRBV28 and TRBJ1-2, with D unresolved. Germline loops: CDR1 MDHEN, CDR2 SYDVKM. Trimming shortened V by 7 bases and J by 4 bases, and 13 bases separated the two germline ends. The CDR3 spans 13 residues. CDR3 amino acids: CASNVNRVYGYTF. The CDR3 DNA reads TGTGCCAGCAACGTTAACAGAGTCTATGGCTACACCTTC.

A note on this clonotype: A much larger clone sits a single nucleotide away, making a read error possible. The chain uses TRBV6-9 and TRBJ1-1; TRBD1 is a possible D gene (5 bases). The germline V gene has CDR1 MNHGY and CDR2 SVAAGI. This CDR3 has 15 amino acids. V was cut by 3 bases and J by 4 bases, with 15 bases left in between. Here the CDR3 DNA reads TGTGCCAGCAGTTACATAGCGTCGGGGGTCACTGAAGCTTTCTTT. Translating it yields CASSYIASGVTEAFF.

This clonotype was recorded a few times. J is TRBJ1-5 and V is TRBV9, with D perhaps TRBD1 (5 bases). Germline CDR1 is SGDLS and CDR2 is YYNGEE. This CDR3 contains 14 residues. V lost 3 bases and J lost 6, with 13 bases in between. CDR3 DNA sequence: TGTGCCAGCAGCGCGGGGGGGGGTGCTCAGCCCCAGCATTTT. Translating gives CASSAGGGAQPQHF. Drawing the rest from reference TRBV9 and TRBJ1-5, the complete variable domain is DSGVTQTPKHLITATGQRVTLRCSPRSGDLSVYWYQQSLDQGLQFLIQYYNGEERAKGNILERFSAQQFPDLHSELNLSSLELGDSALYFCASSAGGGAQPQHFGDGTRLSIL.

The V gene is TRBV29-1, the J gene TRBJ1-2, with D unclear. CDR1 SQVTM and CDR2 ANQGSEA come from the germline V gene. V lost 2 bases to trimming and J lost 4 bases, with 8 bases between them. The CDR3 length is 12 residues. CDR3 in amino acids: CSVEYLSYGYTF. Written as DNA, the CDR3 is TGCAGCGTTGAATATTTGAGCTATGGCTACACCTTC.